This T cell receptor (beta chain) was captured by sequencing in a study of regulatory T cells in long-lasting Graves disease. Libraries of TCR beta came from iRepertoire HTBI primers plus Arm-PCR of CDR3 regions. MiXCR, run by TCRdb on the multiplex PCR reads, gives a single entry per CDR3 protein. This table holds about 610,000 distinct CDR3 sequences, roughly a sixth found once. Described time point: newly diagnosed GD, antithyroid drugs for less than 3 months. Isolated PBMC RNA provided the starting material for the TCR library. V lost 2 bases to trimming and J lost 4 bases; unmatched junction nucleotides: 10. This CDR3 spans 16 amino acids. Germline V gene lookup returns CDR1 DFQATT and CDR2 SNEGSKA (reference sequence). In this sample, this clonotype turned up a few times. Another study also made use of these data, one on T cells in Graves' hyperthyroidism and ophthalmopathy. This second study says: When ophthalmopathy did not progress within 18 months, Graves' hyperthyroidism was considered stable. First-round RT-PCR targeting the TCR CDR3 was performed with the HTBI primer set.

The origin of this receptor is a man aged 18-30 years with Graves disease. The sample consisted of peripheral blood mononuclear cells (PBMCs), taken at new diagnosis, from a patient treated with antithyroid drugs. The V call is TRBV20-1, the J call TRBJ2-2; TRBD1 agrees at 7 bases. The CDR3 coding sequence is TGCAGTGCTAGACCCCCCAGGGGGTCTGGCACCGGGGAGCTGTTTTTT. Translated, it gives CSARPPRGSGTGELFF.